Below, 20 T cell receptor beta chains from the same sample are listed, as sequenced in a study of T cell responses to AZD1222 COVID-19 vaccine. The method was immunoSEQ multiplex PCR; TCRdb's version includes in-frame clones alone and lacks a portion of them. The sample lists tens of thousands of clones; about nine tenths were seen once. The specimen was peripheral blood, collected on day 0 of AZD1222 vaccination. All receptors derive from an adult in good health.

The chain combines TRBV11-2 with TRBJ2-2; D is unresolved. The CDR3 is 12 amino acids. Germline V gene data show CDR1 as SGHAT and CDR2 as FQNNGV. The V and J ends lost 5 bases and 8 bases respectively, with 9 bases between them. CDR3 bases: TGTGCCAGCAGCAGAGATACGGGGGAGCTGTTTTTT. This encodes CASSRDTGELFF.

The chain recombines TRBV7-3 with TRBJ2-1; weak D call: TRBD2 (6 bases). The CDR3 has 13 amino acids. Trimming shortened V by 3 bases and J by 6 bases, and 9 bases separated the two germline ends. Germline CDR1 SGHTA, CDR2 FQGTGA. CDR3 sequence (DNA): TGTGCCAGCAGCTTTGGGACTGGCAATGAGCAGTTCTTC. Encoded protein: CASSFGTGNEQFF.

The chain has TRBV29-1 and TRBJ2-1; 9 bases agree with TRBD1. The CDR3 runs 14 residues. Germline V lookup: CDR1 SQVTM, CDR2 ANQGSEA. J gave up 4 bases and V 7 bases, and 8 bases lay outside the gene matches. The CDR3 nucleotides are TGCAGCGGCCTTAGGGACAGGGCGTACAATGAGCAGTTCTTC. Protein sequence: CSGLRDRAYNEQFF.

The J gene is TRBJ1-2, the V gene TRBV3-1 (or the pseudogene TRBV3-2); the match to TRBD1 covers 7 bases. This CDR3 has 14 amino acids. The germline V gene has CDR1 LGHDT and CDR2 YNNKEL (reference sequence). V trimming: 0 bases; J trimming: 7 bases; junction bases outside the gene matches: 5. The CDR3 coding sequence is TGTGCCAGCAGCCAAGATGTCCCAGGGGGTGGCTACACCTTC. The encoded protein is CASSQDVPGGGYTF.

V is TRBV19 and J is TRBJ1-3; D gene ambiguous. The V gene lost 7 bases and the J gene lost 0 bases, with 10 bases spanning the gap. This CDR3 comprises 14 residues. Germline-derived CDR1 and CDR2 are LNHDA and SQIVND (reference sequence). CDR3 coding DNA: TGTGCCAGTATGACGTCTTCCTCTGGAAACACCATATATTTT. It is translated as CASMTSSSGNTIYF.

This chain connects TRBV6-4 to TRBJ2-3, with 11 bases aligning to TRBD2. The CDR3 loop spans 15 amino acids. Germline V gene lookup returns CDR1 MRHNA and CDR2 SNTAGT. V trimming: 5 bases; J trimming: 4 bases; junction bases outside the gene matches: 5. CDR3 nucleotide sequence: TGTGCCAGCAGTAGTACTAGCGGGGGCTCAGATACGCAGTATTTT. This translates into CASSSTSGGSDTQYF.

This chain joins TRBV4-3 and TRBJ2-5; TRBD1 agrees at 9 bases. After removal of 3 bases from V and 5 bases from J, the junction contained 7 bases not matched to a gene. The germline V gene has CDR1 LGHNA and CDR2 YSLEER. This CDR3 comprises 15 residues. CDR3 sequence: CASSHGQGPEETQYF. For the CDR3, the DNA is TGCGCCAGCAGCCACGGACAGGGGCCCGAGGAGACCCAGTACTTC.

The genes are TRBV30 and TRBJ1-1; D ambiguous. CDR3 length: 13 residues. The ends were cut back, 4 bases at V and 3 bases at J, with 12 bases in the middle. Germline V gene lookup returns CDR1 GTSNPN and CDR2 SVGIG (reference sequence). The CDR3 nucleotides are TGTGCCTGGAATATCAATGCACACACTGAAGCTTTCTTT. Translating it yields CAWNINAHTEAFF. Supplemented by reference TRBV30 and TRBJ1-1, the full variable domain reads SQTIHQWPATLVQPVGSPLSLECTVEGTSNPNLYWYRQAAGRGLQLLFYSVGIGQISSEVPQNLSASRPQDRQFILSSKKLLLSDSGFYLCAWNINAHTEAFFGQGTRLTVV.

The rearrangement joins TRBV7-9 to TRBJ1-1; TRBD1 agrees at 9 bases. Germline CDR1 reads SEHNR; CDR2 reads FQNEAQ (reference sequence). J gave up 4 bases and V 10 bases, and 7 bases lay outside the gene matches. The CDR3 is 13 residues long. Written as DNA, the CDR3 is TGTGCCAATTCACAGGGGGCTAGCACTGAAGCTTTCTTT. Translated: CANSQGASTEAFF.

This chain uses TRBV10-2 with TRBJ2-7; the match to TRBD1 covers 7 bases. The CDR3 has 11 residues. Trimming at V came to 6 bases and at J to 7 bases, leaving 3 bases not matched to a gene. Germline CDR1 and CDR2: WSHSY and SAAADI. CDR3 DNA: TGCGCCAGCAGGAGGGACAGAGAGCAGTACTTC. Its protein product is CASRRDREQYF.

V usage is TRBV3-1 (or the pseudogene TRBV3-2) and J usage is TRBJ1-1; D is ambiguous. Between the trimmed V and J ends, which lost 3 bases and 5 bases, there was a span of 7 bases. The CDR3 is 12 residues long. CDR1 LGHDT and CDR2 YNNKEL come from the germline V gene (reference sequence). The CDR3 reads CASSQRETEAFF. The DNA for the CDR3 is TGTGCCAGCAGCCAGAGGGAAACTGAAGCTTTCTTT.

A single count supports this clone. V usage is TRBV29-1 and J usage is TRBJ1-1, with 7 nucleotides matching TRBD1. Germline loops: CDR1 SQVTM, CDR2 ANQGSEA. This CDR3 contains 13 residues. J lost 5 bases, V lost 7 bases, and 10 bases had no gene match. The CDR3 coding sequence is TGCAGCGCTGTGCCGGGACAGTGGACTGAAGCTTTCTTT. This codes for CSAVPGQWTEAFF.

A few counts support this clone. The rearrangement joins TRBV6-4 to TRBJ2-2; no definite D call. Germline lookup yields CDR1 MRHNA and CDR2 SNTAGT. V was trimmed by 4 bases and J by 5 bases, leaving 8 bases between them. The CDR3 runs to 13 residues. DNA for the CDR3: TGTGCCAGCAGTGCGACGGAGACCGGGGAGCTGTTTTTT. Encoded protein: CASSATETGELFF.

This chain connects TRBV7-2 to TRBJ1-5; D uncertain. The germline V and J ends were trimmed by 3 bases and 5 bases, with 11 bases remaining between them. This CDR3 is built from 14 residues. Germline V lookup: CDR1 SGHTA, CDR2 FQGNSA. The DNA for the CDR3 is TGTGCCAGCAGCTTTTCGGGTTTTGATCAGCCCCAGCATTTT. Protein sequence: CASSFSGFDQPQHF.

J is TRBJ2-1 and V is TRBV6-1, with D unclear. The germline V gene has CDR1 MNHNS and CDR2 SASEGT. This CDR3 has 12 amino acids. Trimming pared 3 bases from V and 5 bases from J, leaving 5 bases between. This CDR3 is CASSEQNNEQFF. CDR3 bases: TGTGCCAGCAGTGAGCAGAACAATGAGCAGTTCTTC.

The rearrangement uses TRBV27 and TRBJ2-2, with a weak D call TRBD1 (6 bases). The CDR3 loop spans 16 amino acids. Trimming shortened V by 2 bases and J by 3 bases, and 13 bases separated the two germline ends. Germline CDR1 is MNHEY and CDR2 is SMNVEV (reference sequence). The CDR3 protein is CASSLGWGQYTGELFF. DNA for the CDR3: TGTGCCAGCAGTTTAGGTTGGGGACAATACACCGGGGAGCTGTTTTTT.

The CDR3 DNA sequence: TGTGCCAGCACACCGAGGGAGGGGCAGGCGCTGTATACGCAGTATTTT. This gives the protein CASTPREGQALYTQYF. The rearrangement joins TRBV27 to TRBJ2-3; 7 nucleotides match TRBD2. V shed 7 bases, J shed 7 bases, and the junction held 17 bases outside the gene matches. The CDR3 consists of 16 residues. Germline values: CDR1 MNHEY, CDR2 SMNVEV (reference sequence).

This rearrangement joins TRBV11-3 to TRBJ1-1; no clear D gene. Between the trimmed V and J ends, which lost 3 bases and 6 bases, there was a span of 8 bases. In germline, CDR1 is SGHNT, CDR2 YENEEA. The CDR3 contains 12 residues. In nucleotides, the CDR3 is TGTGCCAGCAGCTTCGGTGGAGCTGAAGCTTTCTTT. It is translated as CASSFGGAEAFF.

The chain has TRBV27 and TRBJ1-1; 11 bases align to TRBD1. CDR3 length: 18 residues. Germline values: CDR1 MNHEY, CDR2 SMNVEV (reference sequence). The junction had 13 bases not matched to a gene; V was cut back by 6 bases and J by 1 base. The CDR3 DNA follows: TGTGCCAGCAGGCCAACGGACAGGGGGCTTGGGTGGAACACTGAAGCTTTCTTT. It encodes CASRPTDRGLGWNTEAFF.

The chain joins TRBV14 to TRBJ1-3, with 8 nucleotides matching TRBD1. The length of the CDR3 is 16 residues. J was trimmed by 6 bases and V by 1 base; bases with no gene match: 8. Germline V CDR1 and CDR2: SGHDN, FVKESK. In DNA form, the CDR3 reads TGTGCCAGCAGCCAAGGCGGCAGGGGGCATGTAAACACCATATATTTT. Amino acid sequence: CASSQGGRGHVNTIYF.